This T cell receptor beta chain appears in the sequencing data of a study of technical replicates of blood from a few donors. The method was immunoSEQ multiplex PCR; TCRdb's version includes in-frame clones alone and lacks a portion of them. The profile shows roughly 50,000 clones, 90% to 95% of them singletons. Trimming cost V 4 bases and J 3 bases; bases outside gene matches: 7. The CDR3 has 14 residues. Germline CDR1 GTSNPN, CDR2 SVGIG (reference sequence). This chain links TRBV30 with TRBJ2-3; 7 positions agree with TRBD2. The TCR originated in a human donor in good health. Some clones in this sample may be carry-over from other donors' samples. The sample consisted of PBMCs. The CDR3 region has the DNA TGTGCCTGGAAACGCGGGAGAGGTACAGATACGCAGTATTTT. Translating gives CAWKRGRGTDTQYF.